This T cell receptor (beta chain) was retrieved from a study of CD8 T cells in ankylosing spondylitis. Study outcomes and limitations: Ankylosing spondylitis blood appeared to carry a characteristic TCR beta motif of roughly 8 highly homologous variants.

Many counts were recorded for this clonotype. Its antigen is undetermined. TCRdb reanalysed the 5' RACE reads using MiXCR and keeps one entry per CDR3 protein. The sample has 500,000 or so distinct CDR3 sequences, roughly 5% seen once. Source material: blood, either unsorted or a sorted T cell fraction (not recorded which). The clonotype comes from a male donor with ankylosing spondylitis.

CDR3 DNA: TGTGCCAGCAGCGGGACTCTTTTACGAGAGACCCAGTACTTC. This encodes CASSGTLLRETQYF. The rearrangement uses TRBV25-1 and TRBJ2-5; maybe TRBD2 (6 bases). Germline-derived CDR1 and CDR2 are MGHDK and SYGVNS. V was shortened by 6 bases and J by 4 bases, with 15 bases between the two germline ends. This CDR3 spans 14 amino acids.